Shown below are 29 T cell receptor beta chains from a single sample sequenced in a study of long-term antiretroviral therapy in people with HIV. With survey level as its setting, the immunoSEQ assay was v3.0. The assay was immunoSEQ multiplex PCR, and TCRdb's table has in-frame clones only and misses some. Among under 30,000 clones listed, about 95% were seen once. Specimen: unsorted PBMCs, collected 6 to 6.5 years after starting antiretroviral therapy. These receptors originate from a man aged 25 to 40 with HIV.

The genes are TRBV19 and TRBJ2-1; 10 positions match TRBD2. V was clipped by 7 bases and J by 1 base; unmatched bases: 10. Per germline, CDR1 LNHDA and CDR2 SQIVND (reference sequence). There are 17 residues in the CDR3. The chain's CDR3 is CASKSLAGDGSYNEQFF. The CDR3 DNA reads TGTGCCAGTAAATCCCTAGCGGGAGATGGATCCTACAATGAGCAGTTCTTC.

The J gene is TRBJ1-1, the V gene TRBV5-4; the match to TRBD1 covers 7 bases. The CDR3 has 15 residues. Germline values: CDR1 SGHNT, CDR2 YYREEE (reference sequence). With V trimmed by 5 bases and J by 0 bases, 7 bases remained unmatched. The CDR3 is CASRPRQGMNTEAFF. Written as DNA, the CDR3 is TGTGCCAGCAGGCCCAGACAGGGAATGAACACTGAAGCTTTCTTT.

This clone appeared a single time. The CDR3 sequence: CASSLNLGRAYEQYF. DNA for the CDR3: TGTGCCAGCAGCTTAAATCTCGGCAGGGCTTACGAGCAGTACTTC. This chain joins TRBV7-6 and TRBJ2-7; maybe TRBD1 (5 bases). The CDR3 extends over 15 amino acids. Per germline, CDR1 SGHVS and CDR2 FNYEAQ. V was shortened by 2 bases and J by 4 bases, with 15 bases between the two germline ends.

This clone ranks as medium-sized (0.01 to 0.1%). The rearrangement links TRBV11-2 to TRBJ1-2; 8 bases line up with TRBD1. From germline, CDR1 is SGHAT and CDR2 FQNNGV. J was trimmed by 8 bases and V by 5 bases; bases with no gene match: 10. The CDR3 sequence is 14 residues long. The CDR3 DNA is TGTGCCAGCAGCCAGGGGCAGGGGGCGGGGGGCTACACCTTC. This sequence encodes CASSQGQGAGGYTF.

The chain recombines TRBV9 with TRBJ1-3; TRBD1 is a possible D gene (5 bases). The CDR3 is 14 amino acids. Germline V gene lookup returns CDR1 SGDLS and CDR2 YYNGEE. V dropped 4 bases and J dropped 2 bases, with 10 bases sitting between them. The CDR3 DNA sequence: TGTGCCAGCAGCCATGACAGAGCTGGAAACACCATATATTTT. It yields the protein CASSHDRAGNTIYF.

The V gene is TRBV18, the J gene TRBJ2-6, with TRBD1 matching over 10 bases. The V segment lost 3 bases and the J segment 0 bases; nucleotides outside the gene matches: 8. The CDR3 contains 19 residues. Looked up from germline, CDR1 is KGHSH and CDR2 is LQKENI. The DNA of the CDR3 is TGTGCCAGCTCACCCCCCATGGGACAGGGGCCCTCTGGGGCCAACGTCCTGACTTTC. Its protein product is CASSPPMGQGPSGANVLTF. The variable domain in full, with the rest retrieved from reference TRBV18 and TRBJ2-6, is NAGVMQNPRHLVRRRGQEARLRCSPMKGHSHVYWYRQLPEEGLKFMVYLQKENIIDESGMPKERFSAEFPKEGPSILRIQQVVRGDSAAYFCASSPPMGQGPSGANVLTFGAGSRLTVL.

This chain connects TRBV6-1 to TRBJ2-7; TRBD2 matches 14 bases. The germline V gene encodes CDR1 MNHNS and CDR2 SASEGT. CDR3 length: 15 amino acids. After removal of 8 bases from V and 4 bases from J, the junction contained 7 bases not matched to a gene. CDR3 amino acids: CASAEGLAGAYEQYF. In DNA, the CDR3 is TGTGCCAGCGCAGAGGGACTAGCGGGAGCTTACGAGCAGTACTTC.

This sequence joins TRBV2 and TRBJ1-4, with 11 bases lining up with TRBD1. Germline CDR1 reads SNHLY; CDR2 reads FYNNEI. The CDR3 spans 15 residues. V shed 7 bases, J shed 7 bases, and the junction held 8 bases outside the gene matches. The CDR3 here is CASMEDRGLGEKLFF. CDR3 nucleotide sequence: TGTGCCAGCATGGAGGACAGGGGGCTGGGTGAAAAACTGTTTTTT.

This clone appeared once. The rearrangement links TRBV7-2 to TRBJ2-2; tentative D call: TRBD2 (6 bases). CDR3 size: 16 residues. Per the germline V gene, CDR1 is SGHTA and CDR2 is FQGNSA. V gave up 2 bases and J gave up 2 bases, with 12 bases separating them. CDR3 residues: CASSLRRGPNTGELFF. In DNA form, the CDR3 reads TGTGCCAGCAGCTTAAGGCGGGGTCCTAACACCGGGGAGCTGTTTTTT.

The V gene is TRBV7-9, the J gene TRBJ2-2; perhaps TRBD1 as D (5 bases). The CDR3 runs 15 residues. Looked up from germline, CDR1 is SEHNR and CDR2 is FQNEAQ (reference sequence). Deletions cut 4 bases from V and 4 bases from J, with 13 bases between. CDR3 in amino acids: CASSSQTEATGELFF. The CDR3 coding sequence is TGTGCCAGCAGCTCCCAGACAGAAGCCACCGGGGAGCTGTTTTTT.

The chain recombines TRBV28 with TRBJ1-3, with D perhaps TRBD1 (5 bases). The CDR3 runs 16 residues. Trimming took 2 bases from V and 1 from J, leaving 12 bases between them. The germline gives CDR1 MDHEN, CDR2 SYDVKM. The CDR3 spells CASSLGASASGNTIYF. As DNA, the CDR3 is TGTGCCAGCAGTTTAGGGGCTTCAGCTTCTGGAAACACCATATATTTT. The variable domain in full, with the rest retrieved from reference TRBV28 and TRBJ1-3, is DVKVTQSSRYLVKRTGEKVFLECVQDMDHENMFWYRQDPGLGLRLIYFSYDVKMKEKGDIPEGYSVSREKKERFSLILESASTNQTSMYLCASSLGASASGNTIYFGEGSWLTVV.

This chain links TRBV6-1 with TRBJ2-3; D remains unclear. Trimming removed 3 bases at V and 2 bases at J, with 3 bases between. Germline lookup yields CDR1 MNHNS and CDR2 SASEGT. CDR3 size: 12 residues. The chain's CDR3 is CASSDHTDTQYF. The CDR3 DNA sequence: TGTGCCAGCAGTGACCACACAGATACGCAGTATTTT.

The chain recombines TRBV27 with TRBJ1-5; D unresolved. The CDR3 runs 14 residues. CDR1 MNHEY and CDR2 SMNVEV come from the germline V gene (reference sequence). Trimming left V 2 bases short and J 3 bases short, with 8 bases between. This chain's CDR3 is CASSLTGYNQPQHF. The DNA for the CDR3 is TGTGCCAGCAGTTTAACCGGTTACAATCAGCCCCAGCATTTT.

This chain uses TRBV4-2 with TRBJ1-5; maybe TRBD1 (5 bases). The ends were cut back, 1 base at V and 7 bases at J, with 17 bases in the middle. Germline-derived CDR1 and CDR2 are LGHNA and YNFKEQ. The CDR3 contains 16 residues. CDR3 amino acids: CASSQVGRGNDQPQHF. In DNA, the CDR3 is TGTGCCAGCAGCCAAGTGGGTCGGGGGAACGACCAGCCCCAGCATTTT.

CDR3 sequence: CASSYSIRGNQPQHF. In DNA form, the CDR3 reads TGTGCCAGCAGTTACTCAATCAGGGGGAATCAGCCCCAGCATTTT. The rearrangement uses TRBV6-5 and TRBJ1-5, with 7 bases that match TRBD1. The CDR3 runs 15 residues. Trimming took 0 bases from V and 4 from J; bases not matched to a gene: 3. The germline V gene has CDR1 MNHEY and CDR2 SVGAGI.

This chain connects TRBV7-2 to TRBJ2-1; TRBD2 matches at 16 bases. CDR3 length: 18 amino acids. Germline CDR1 SGHTA, CDR2 FQGNSA. The V and J ends lost 5 bases and 4 bases, in that order; junction bases with no gene match: 8. The CDR3 DNA follows: TGTGCCAGCAGCACGGGACTAGCGGGGGGGAAACCGTACAATGAGCAGTTCTTC. Translation gives CASSTGLAGGKPYNEQFF. Full variable domain (remainder filled in from reference TRBV7-2 and TRBJ2-1): GAGVSQSPSNKVTEKGKDVELRCDPISGHTALYWYRQSLGQGLEFLIYFQGNSAPDKSGLPSDRFSAERTGGSVSTLTIQRTQQEDSAVYLCASSTGLAGGKPYNEQFFGPGTRLTVL.

The V and J genes are TRBV6-5 and TRBJ1-5; D is undetermined. Germline V gene sequence: CDR1 MNHEY, CDR2 SVGAGI. V was shortened by 6 bases and J by 4 bases, with 10 bases between the two germline ends. CDR3 size: 13 residues. The CDR3 is CASSPGRNQPQHF. The CDR3 coding sequence is TGTGCCAGCAGCCCCGGACGGAATCAGCCCCAGCATTTT.

The V and J genes are TRBV6-1 and TRBJ1-5, with a weak D call TRBD1 (6 bases). Trimming shortened V by 3 bases and J by 5 bases, and 14 bases separated the two germline ends. The CDR3 sequence is 15 residues long. From germline, CDR1 is MNHNS and CDR2 SASEGT. The CDR3 bases are TGTGCCAGCAGTGATAGGGGGGCTGGCGATCAGCCCCAGCATTTT. Protein: CASSDRGAGDQPQHF.

This clone was found a few times. This chain joins TRBV5-4 and TRBJ1-2; 7 positions match TRBD1. The CDR3 has 13 amino acids. V lost 2 bases, J lost 4 bases, and 2 bases stayed unmatched. Germline V gives CDR1 SGHNT, CDR2 YYREEE (reference sequence). The CDR3 coding sequence is TGTGCCAGCAGCTTCCGACAGGGCTATGGCTACACCTTC. This encodes CASSFRQGYGYTF.

The CDR3: CASSGTGGTNEKLFF. The CDR3 DNA follows: TGCGCCAGCAGCGGTACAGGGGGAACTAATGAAAAACTGTTTTTT. The rearrangement links TRBV5-1 to TRBJ1-4; 8 bases are a match to TRBD1. This CDR3 has 15 amino acids. From germline, CDR1 is SGHRS and CDR2 YFSETQ. The V gene end was trimmed by 4 bases and the J gene end by 1 base; junction bases not matched to a gene: 3.

This clone appeared a single time. The chain recombines TRBV4-2 with TRBJ2-3; D remains ambiguous. Germline-derived CDR1 and CDR2 are LGHNA and YNFKEQ. The CDR3 is 15 residues long. Trimming cost V 0 bases and J 5 bases, with 12 bases left between them. The CDR3 DNA follows: TGTGCCAGCAGCCAAGATAAAGGCCTCCTAGATACGCAGTATTTT. Protein sequence: CASSQDKGLLDTQYF.

The chain joins TRBV27 to TRBJ2-7, with 9 positions matching TRBD1. This CDR3 has 14 amino acids. CDR1 MNHEY and CDR2 SMNVEV come from the germline V gene (reference sequence). The ends lost 5 bases at V and 3 bases at J; junction bases unmatched: 5. The DNA for the CDR3 is TGTGCCAGCAGTCAGGGACAGGGAGACTACGAGCAGTACTTC. Protein: CASSQGQGDYEQYF.

The chain links TRBV5-4 to TRBJ2-5; TRBD2 matches 9 bases. CDR3 length: 15 residues. V gave up 2 bases and J gave up 5 bases; unmatched junction bases: 7. Germline loops: CDR1 SGHNT, CDR2 YYREEE (reference sequence). The DNA of the CDR3 is TGTGCCAGCAGCTTACCTAGCGGGAAGGGGGAGACCCAGTACTTC. Translated: CASSLPSGKGETQYF.

This chain links TRBV2 with TRBJ2-1; 15 positions agree with TRBD2. CDR3 length: 16 amino acids. From germline, CDR1 is SNHLY and CDR2 FYNNEI. J was trimmed by 8 bases and V by 3 bases; bases with no gene match: 5. The CDR3 region has the DNA TGTGCCAGCAGTGAGGGGACTAGCGGGAGGCCAGATGAGCAGTTCTTC. Translated, it gives CASSEGTSGRPDEQFF.

The rearrangement links TRBV6-1 to TRBJ1-1; the D gene is possibly TRBD1 (5 bases). The germline V gene encodes CDR1 MNHNS and CDR2 SASEGT. The CDR3 spans 13 residues. Trimming took off 3 bases at V and 4 bases at J, with 9 bases between the two ends. The DNA of the CDR3 is TGTGCCAGCAGTGATGAGAGGGGCACTGAAGCTTTCTTT. This codes for CASSDERGTEAFF.

The chain uses TRBV15 and TRBJ1-4; D gene uncertain. The CDR3 is 14 amino acids. V shed 4 bases and J shed 4 bases, with 10 bases lying between them. Germline V gene lookup returns CDR1 LNHNV and CDR2 YYDKDF (reference sequence). The CDR3 region is CATSNAALNEKLFF. The CDR3 bases are TGTGCCACCAGCAACGCAGCCCTTAATGAAAAACTGTTTTTT.

The chain employs TRBV27 and TRBJ2-3; D is undetermined. The CDR3 is made up of 13 amino acids. Germline V CDR1 and CDR2: MNHEY, SMNVEV (reference sequence). Trimming removed 2 bases at V and 6 bases at J, with 9 bases between. This chain's CDR3 is CASSLSDMDTQYF. DNA for the CDR3: TGTGCCAGCAGTTTAAGTGATATGGATACGCAGTATTTT.

This chain links TRBV7-9 with TRBJ1-1; no clear D. Per the germline V gene, CDR1 is SEHNR and CDR2 is FQNEAQ (reference sequence). The germline V and J ends were trimmed by 2 bases and 8 bases, with 9 bases remaining between them. The CDR3 sequence is 12 residues long. The CDR3 DNA follows: TGTGCCAGCAGCTTAAACTACGGCGAAGCTTTCTTT. Protein sequence: CASSLNYGEAFF.

This chain links TRBV19 with TRBJ1-1, with a possible D match to TRBD1 (6 bases). V lost 8 bases, J lost 0 bases, and 10 bases lay in between. Germline V CDR1 and CDR2: LNHDA, SQIVND (reference sequence). The CDR3 is 13 amino acids. CDR3 nucleotides: TGTGCCAGTTCGACAGGTCTGAACACTGAAGCTTTCTTT. It is translated as CASSTGLNTEAFF.